Listed below are T cell receptor beta chains from one sample, sequenced in a study of shared clonotypes between healthy human individuals. Only in-frame clones appear in the TCRdb table, and some are missing; sequencing was by immunoSEQ multiplex PCR. Of roughly 1 million clones listed, roughly 80% are singletons. Sequencing was carried out using memory CD4+ T cells sorted from blood. The origin of the receptors is a man between 18 and 29 years old in good health. The CDR3 runs from the conserved cysteine through the conserved F or W. A D gene is named only where the DNA matches it firmly. Clone size is shown for a subset of rows, as once, few, many or a class of expanded clone.

>TRBJ1-6|-|-|TRBV10-1
TGCGCCAGCAGTGAGAGCCTCGGGCGTTCACCCCTCCACTTT
CASSESLGRSPLHF
>TRBJ2-3|TRBD2|-|TRBV5-1
TGCGCCAGCAGCTTGAGGCAGCGGGGGGCCACAGATACGCAGTATTTT
CASSLRQRGATDTQYF
>TRBJ1-5|-|-|TRBV6-1
TGTGCCAGCAGGCTAAGCTCAGCGACCCATCAGCCCCAGCATTTT
CASRLSSATHQPQHF
>TRBJ2-7|-|-|TRBV7-2
TGTGCCAGCAGCTTAGCGTCCGGGGTGAGCGAGCAGTACTTC
CASSLASGVSEQYF
>TRBJ2-4|TRBD1|-|TRBV5-4
TGTGCCAGCAGCAGCACCGGACAGGGAAACATTCAGTACTTC
CASSSTGQGNIQYF
>TRBJ2-5|-|-|TRBV7-2
TGTGCCAGCAGCTTGAGCAGGGGGGGAGAGACCCAGTACTTC
CASSLSRGGETQYF
>TRBJ1-2|-|-|TRBV30
TGTGCCTGGAGTGTAGGCTCCGTGAATGGCTACACCTTC
CAWSVGSVNGYTF
>TRBJ2-2|-|-|TRBV19
TGTGCCAGTAGTGTGAGGATAGGGGCCGGGGAGCTGTTTTTT
CASSVRIGAGELFF
>TRBJ2-2|-|-|TRBV7-2
TGTGCCAGCAGCGGGACGTCCGGGGCGGCCGGGGAGCTGTTTTTT
CASSGTSGAAGELFF
>TRBJ2-2|-|-|TRBV18
TGTGCCAGCTCACGTAGCGTCGGGGAGCTGTTTTTT
CASSRSVGELFF
>TRBJ1-1|-|-|TRBV19
TGTGCCAGTAGCCCAGGTTCACCCCCTAGCACTGAAGCTTTCTTT
CASSPGSPPSTEAFF
>TRBJ2-5|TRBD2|-|TRBV11-2
TGTGCCAGCAGCCCGGGACTAGCGGGAGACGGGACCCAGTACTTC
CASSPGLAGDGTQYF
>TRBJ2-7|TRBD1|-|TRBV7-2
TGTGCCAGCAGCTCCGGGACAGGGAGGTACGAGCAGTACTTC
CASSSGTGRYEQYF
>TRBJ2-7|TRBD1|-|TRBV5-1
TGCGCCAGCAGCTCCACGGGACAGAGAACCTACGAGCAGTACTTC
CASSSTGQRTYEQYF
>TRBJ2-7|-|-|TRBV7-2
TGTGCCAGCAGCTTAGGCAGTATCTACGAGCAGTACTTC
CASSLGSIYEQYF
>TRBJ2-7|-|-|TRBV30
TGTGCCTGGGCATGGAACTCCTACGAGCAGTACTTC
CAWAWNSYEQYF
>TRBJ1-1|TRBD1|once|TRBV5-1
TGCGCCAGCAGCTTGGAGGGGACAGGGCCCACTGAAGCTTTCTTT
CASSLEGTGPTEAFF
>TRBJ2-5|TRBD1|-|TRBV18
TGTGCCAGCTCACCCCGGGACAGGGAAGGGGAGACCCAGTACTTC
CASSPRDREGETQYF
>TRBJ2-3|TRBD2|-|TRBV7-9
TGTGCCAGCAGCTTGACTAGCGGGGTAACAGATACGCAGTATTTT
CASSLTSGVTDTQYF
>TRBJ1-2|-|-|TRBV19
TGTGCCAGTAGCCAGACAGGTGCAATGGGCTATGGCTACACCTTC
CASSQTGAMGYGYTF
>TRBJ2-2|-|once|TRBV21-1
TGTGCCAGCGTTGACCTCCGGACGGACGAGAACACCGGGGAGCTGTTTTTT
CASVDLRTDENTGELFF
>TRBJ2-4|-|-|TRBV7-2
TGTGCCAGCAGCTTAGCCCCCCTTTTAGCCAAAAACATTCAGTACTTC
CASSLAPLLAKNIQYF
>TRBJ1-5|-|-|TRBV2
TGTGCCAGCAGGGCCGGGACGGTGAATCAGCCCCAGCATTTT
CASRAGTVNQPQHF
>TRBJ2-2|-|-|TRBV7-2
TGTGCCAGCAGCTTAGATTCGGTCCGGGAGCTGTTTTTT
CASSLDSVRELFF
>TRBJ2-2|TRBD1|-|TRBV5-4
TGTGCCAGCAGCTCTGGGACAGGGGGCACCGGGGAGCTGTTTTTT
CASSSGTGGTGELFF
>TRBJ1-1|-|-|TRBV5-1
TGCGCCAGCGGTATCTCCGGGACTGAAGCTTTCTTT
CASGISGTEAFF
>TRBJ2-2|TRBD2|-|TRBV2
TGTGCCAGCAGTGAAATCGGGGGACTAGCGTCGGGGGAGCTGTTTTTT
CASSEIGGLASGELFF
>TRBJ2-7|-|-|TRBV14
TGTGCCAGCAGCCCGTACATCCACTCCTCCTACGAGCAGTACTTC
CASSPYIHSSYEQYF
>TRBJ2-2|-|-|TRBV7-9
TGTGCCAGCAGCTCGCCGACCGGGGAGCTGTTTTTT
CASSSPTGELFF
>TRBJ2-7|TRBD2|-|TRBV4-1
TGCGCCAGCAGGCGGGGGGTAGCGGGGCTGTACGAGCAGTACTTC
CASRRGVAGLYEQYF
>TRBJ2-7|-|-|TRBV4-1
TGCGCCAGCTTCCCTTTCCATTGGGGGACCTACGAGCAGTACTTC
CASFPFHWGTYEQYF
>TRBJ2-6|-|-|TRBV27
TGTGCCAGCACGATTTTCCCTGGGGCCAACGTCCTGACTTTC
CASTIFPGANVLTF
>TRBJ2-1|-|few|TRBV5-1
TGCGCCAGCAGCTACCTTCCGCAGGGTGATTCCTACAATGAGCAGTTCTTC
CASSYLPQGDSYNEQFF
>TRBJ2-3|-|-|TRBV7-7
TGTGCTAGCAGCTTAGCGCGGGCAGATACGCAGTATTTT
CASSLARADTQYF
>TRBJ2-7|-|once|TRBV5-5
TGTGCCACCTCCGTGCGTACTAGCTCCAACGAGCAGTACTTC
CATSVRTSSNEQYF
>TRBJ2-5|-|-|TRBV5-4
TGTGCCAGCAGCCCCTCGACTAGTCCACAAGAGACCCAGTACTTC
CASSPSTSPQETQYF
>TRBJ2-2|-|-|TRBV10-1
TGCGCCAGCAGTGTAGGGACGAACACCGGGGAGCTGTTTTTT
CASSVGTNTGELFF
>TRBJ2-5|-|-|TRBV18
TGTGCCAGCTCACCCTTAGGTTCAGAGACCCAGTACTTC
CASSPLGSETQYF
>TRBJ2-3|TRBD2|-|TRBV28
TGTGCCAGCAGTTCCCCCCCACTAGCGGGAGGAGATACGCAGTATTTT
CASSSPPLAGGDTQYF
>TRBJ1-3|TRBD1|-|TRBV9
TGTGCCAGCAGCGGACAGGGCCTTTCCAGCTCTGGAAACACCATATATTTT
CASSGQGLSSSGNTIYF
>TRBJ1-1|TRBD1|-|TRBV27
TGTGCCAGCAGTTTTGGGACAGGGGGGAATGAAGCTTTCTTT
CASSFGTGGNEAFF
>TRBJ1-1|-|few|TRBV27
TGTGCCAGCAGTCAGACATTGAACACTGAAGCTTTCTTT
CASSQTLNTEAFF
>TRBJ2-5|TRBD1|few|TRBV5-1
TGCGCCAGCGGGACAGACCAAGAGACCCAGTACTTC
CASGTDQETQYF
>TRBJ2-1|-|-|TRBV15
TGTGCCACCAGCAGCGGCGGTCTCTCCTACAATGAGCAGTTCTTC
CATSSGGLSYNEQFF
>TRBJ1-1|-|-|TRBV6-6
TGTGCCAGCAGTTACGACAGGCGTAACACTGAAGCTTTCTTT
CASSYDRRNTEAFF
>TRBJ2-7|TRBD2|-|TRBV28
TGTGCCAGCAGTTTACTAGCGGGGGGGCGCGAGCAGTACTTC
CASSLLAGGREQYF
>TRBJ1-6|-|-|TRBV2
TGTGCCAGCAGGAGCGGGGGGGCTTTCGGTAATTCACCCCTCCACTTT
CASRSGGAFGNSPLHF
>TRBJ2-5|TRBD2|once|TRBV2
TGTGCCACTCAGCGGGAGGCAAAGGAGGCCCAGTACTTC
CATQREAKEAQYF
>TRBJ1-5|-|few|TRBV19
TGTGCCAGTAGCCCTTACTCCAGACGTCAGCCCCAGCATTTT
CASSPYSRRQPQHF
>TRBJ2-4|TRBD2|-|TRBV6-1
TGTGCCAGCAACGGGGGGGCTGCCAAAAACATTCAGTACTTC
CASNGGAAKNIQYF
>TRBJ2-6|-|-|TRBV7-2
TGTGCCAGCAGCTCCCAGCCCCGGGGAGGGGCCAACGTCCTGACTTTC
CASSSQPRGGANVLTF